These T cell receptor beta chains were read from a single sample in a study of post-analysis software for immune sequencing data. TCRdb used MiXCR to reprocess the PCR reads, holding one entry per CDR3 protein. This table holds roughly 540,000 distinct CDR3 sequences, approximately 31% found once. Sequencing was carried out using blood. These receptors were obtained from a girl aged 2-17 years with multiple sclerosis. The CDR3 runs from the conserved cysteine through the conserved F or W. D genes are given only for firm matches. Not every row has a clone size; where given, it reads once, few, many or a size class.

12,NA,TRBV15,TRBJ2-1,NA,TGTGCCACCAGCAGAGTGGGAGTTGAGCAGTTCTTC,CATSRVGVEQFF
15,TRBD1,TRBV5-1,TRBJ2-4,NA,TGCGCCAGCAGCCCCCTCCCCGGGACAGGGTCGGAGCAGTACTTC,CASSPLPGTGSEQYF
13,NA,TRBV20-1,TRBJ1-4,few,TGCAGTGCTAGGGACGGGAGTAATGAAAAACTGTTTTTT,CSARDGSNEKLFF
13,NA,TRBV7-9,TRBJ1-1,NA,TGTGCCAGCACCCCAGCTCTTAACACTGAAGCTTTCTTT,CASTPALNTEAFF
15,TRBD2,TRBV20-1,TRBJ2-7,NA,TGCAGTGCTAGGGCGGGACTAGCGGGACCCTACGAGCAGTACTTC,CSARAGLAGPYEQYF
16,TRBD2,TRBV7-9,TRBJ2-1,NA,TGTGCCAGCAGCTTTGACTTGGCGGGGGGGCTTAAGGAGCAGTTCTTC,CASSFDLAGGLKEQFF
16,NA,TRBV25-1,TRBJ2-5,few,TGTGCCAGCAGTGACGGGAGAAGGGCACGCCAAGAGACCCAGTACTTC,CASSDGRRARQETQYF
13,TRBD1,TRBV9,TRBJ1-2,few,TGTGCCAGCAGCGTAGCTGGGACAGATGGCTACACCTTC,CASSVAGTDGYTF
14,TRBD1,TRBV29-1,TRBJ2-3,few,TGCAGCGTTTTGACAGGGGTGAACACAGATACGCAGTATTTT,CSVLTGVNTDTQYF
17,TRBD2,TRBV6-1,TRBJ2-3,NA,TGTGCCAGCAGTGGACTAGCGGGGAGGAGCAGCACAGATACGCAGTATTTT,CASSGLAGRSSTDTQYF
14,NA,TRBV5-1,TRBJ2-5,few,TGCGCCAGCAGCTTGTGGACTACGGATGAGACCCAGTACTTC,CASSLWTTDETQYF
17,TRBD2,TRBV9,TRBJ2-1,few,TGTGCCAGCAGCGGCGGGACTAGCGGGGGGGCCTACAATGAGCAGTTCTTC,CASSGGTSGGAYNEQFF
21,TRBD2,TRBV10-3,TRBJ2-2,few,TGTGCCATCAGTGAGTTGAAACCCGGGACTAGCGGTAATACGAACACCGGGGAGCTGTTTTTT,CAISELKPGTSGNTNTGELFF
17,TRBD1,TRBV5-6,TRBJ2-1,few,TGTGCCAGCAGCTCACCTTTTCCGGGACAGGGGGACAATGAGCAGTTCTTC,CASSSPFPGQGDNEQFF
13,TRBD1,TRBV5-1,TRBJ2-7,NA,TGCGCCAGCAGCTTTCAGGGGGAAGGCGAGCAGTACTTC,CASSFQGEGEQYF
13,NA,TRBV9,TRBJ2-1,NA,TGTGCCAGCAGCGTAGCGAGGCTTCATGAGCAGGTCTTC,CASSVARLHEQVF
14,TRBD2,TRBV3-1,TRBJ2-7,NA,TGTGCCAGCACTCCCGGGACTAGCGGGACCGAGCAGTACTTC,CASTPGTSGTEQYF
15,NA,TRBV21-1,TRBJ2-7,few,TGTGCCAGCAGTCTCATCGACAGGCCCCCCTACGAGCAGTACTTC,CASSLIDRPPYEQYF
12,NA,TRBV27,TRBJ1-1,NA,TGTGCCAGCAGTTCCCGGGACACTGAAGCTTTCTTT,CASSSRDTEAFF
14,NA,TRBV20-1,TRBJ2-7,few,TGCAGTGCTAGTAGTGGCAGGGGTCCAGACGAGCAGTACTTC,CSASSGRGPDEQYF
15,TRBD1,TRBV11-2,TRBJ2-5,NA,TGTGCCAGCAGCGGACCGGGACAGGGGGCTGAGACCCAGTACTTC,CASSGPGQGAETQYF
14,NA,TRBV4-1,TRBJ1-1,NA,TGCGCCAGCAGCCAAGGGACAATGAACACTGAAGCTTTCTTT,CASSQGTMNTEAFF
14,NA,TRBV29-1,TRBJ2-1,many,TGCAGCGTGACCAGACTCGACTCGGTGGATGAGCAGTTCTTC,CSVTRLDSVDEQFF
14,TRBD2,TRBV2,TRBJ2-5,few,TGTGCCAGCAGTGATCTAGCGGGGGAAGAGACCCAGTACTTC,CASSDLAGEETQYF
11,NA,TRBV12-3/TRBV12-4,TRBJ2-1,few,TGTGCCAGCAGTCTCAGGGGTTGGGTGTTCTTC,CASSLRGWVFF
16,NA,TRBV19,TRBJ1-5,NA,TGTGCCAGTAGTCGTACCCGACAGACCTACAATCAGCCCCAGCATTTT,CASSRTRQTYNQPQHF
13,NA,TRBV4-1,TRBJ2-7,few,TGCGCCAGCAGCCAAGTCCTAACCTACGAGCAGTACTTC,CASSQVLTYEQYF
15,TRBD1,TRBV7-8,TRBJ2-7,NA,TGTGCCAGCAGCCAATCGGGACAGGGAGTCTACGAGCAGTACTTC,CASSQSGQGVYEQYF
15,TRBD1,TRBV5-1,TRBJ2-1,NA,TGCGCCAGCAGCTTCCGGGACAGGGAGGTGGATGAGCAGTTCTTC,CASSFRDREVDEQFF
14,NA,TRBV7-2,TRBJ2-4,NA,TGTGCCAGCAGCTTACACCTGGGGGAGAACATTCAGTACTTC,CASSLHLGENIQYF
15,NA,TRBV12-3/TRBV12-4,TRBJ2-1,few,TGTGCCAGCAGTCCCGACATACTGTACTACAATGAGCAGTTCTTC,CASSPDILYYNEQFF
15,TRBD1,TRBV6-1,TRBJ2-5,NA,TGTGCCAGCAGTATGGACAGGGCCTTCCCGAGGGCCCAGTACTTC,CASSMDRAFPRAQYF
17,TRBD2,TRBV20-1,TRBJ2-3,few,TGCAGTGCTAGCATGCGGGGGGGCTTTGTTAACACAGATACGCAGTATTTT,CSASMRGGFVNTDTQYF
16,NA,TRBV21-1,TRBJ2-7,once,TGTGCCAGCAGCAAAGTCACTAGCGGGATCTACAATGAGCAGTACTTC,CASSKVTSGIYNEQYF
12,NA,TRBV6-1,TRBJ1-2,few,TGTGCCAGCAGAGGAGATGACTATGGCTACACCTTC,CASRGDDYGYTF
17,TRBD1,TRBV4-1,TRBJ1-2,NA,TGCGCCAGCAGCCAAACGACAGGGGAGTCGTTGTACTATGGCTACACCTTC,CASSQTTGESLYYGYTF
15,NA,TRBV5-5,TRBJ1-4,few,TGTGCCAGCAGCTTGTGGGGGGCAAGGAATGAAAAACTGTTTTTT,CASSLWGARNEKLFF
12,NA,TRBV5-1,TRBJ2-3,few,TGCGCCAGCAATCCGGGCACAGATACGCAGTATTTT,CASNPGTDTQYF
14,NA,TRBV7-2,TRBJ2-5,NA,TGTGCCGGCAGCTTAGAACCCTACCAAGAGACCCAGTACTTC,CAGSLEPYQETQYF
13,TRBD1,TRBV20-1,TRBJ2-4,few,TGCAGCACGGGACAGGGGGCGGATAACATTCAGTACTTC,CSTGQGADNIQYF
18,TRBD2,TRBV5-1,TRBJ2-1,NA,TGCGCCAGCAGCTTGGGCTCGCGGGGGGGCCCTTTCTACAATGAGCAGTTCTTC,CASSLGSRGGPFYNEQFF
15,TRBD1,TRBV20-1,TRBJ1-1,NA,TGCAGTGCTAGATACATAACAGGGGAGAACACTGAAGCTTTCTTT,CSARYITGENTEAFF
17,TRBD1,TRBV6-5,TRBJ2-1,NA,TGTGCCAGCAGTTACGGTCGGGGGGACAGGGTGTACAATGAGCAGTTCTTC,CASSYGRGDRVYNEQFF
13,NA,TRBV6-6,TRBJ2-5,NA,TGTGCCAGCAGTTCCCCACGGGGAGAGACCCAGTACTTC,CASSSPRGETQYF
16,NA,TRBV12-3/TRBV12-4,TRBJ2-3,NA,TGTGCCAGCACCCCTTCCCTCAGAGTCGTACCAGATGCGGAGTATTTT,CASTPSLRVVPDAEYF
18,TRBD1,TRBV14,TRBJ1-6,NA,TGTGCCAGCAGCCAACTCCCGCCGGGGACAGGGACTGGTTCACCCCTCCACTTT,CASSQLPPGTGTGSPLHF
16,TRBD1,TRBV24-1,TRBJ2-3,few,TGTGCCACCAGTAAACCGGGACAGGGGATAACAGATACGCAGTATTTT,CATSKPGQGITDTQYF
15,NA,TRBV4-1,TRBJ2-1,few,TGCGCCAGCAGCCGACCGAGCGGTTCCTACAATGAGCAGTTCTTC,CASSRPSGSYNEQFF
11,TRBD1,TRBV20-1,TRBJ2-7,NA,TGCAGTGCTCGCACAGGGGACGAGCAGTACTTC,CSARTGDEQYF
16,TRBD2,TRBV19,TRBJ2-3,NA,TGTGCCAGTAGAAAGACTAGCGGGGGGTACACAGATACGCAGTATTTT,CASRKTSGGYTDTQYF
15,NA,TRBV11-2,TRBJ2-7,few,TGTGCCAGCAGCTTCGGGCCCGCGAAAGACTACGAGCAGTACTTC,CASSFGPAKDYEQYF
14,NA,TRBV5-4,TRBJ2-5,NA,TGTGCCAGCAGCTTGACAGGGAATGAAGAGACCCAGTACTTC,CASSLTGNEETQYF
13,NA,TRBV12-3/TRBV12-4,TRBJ2-5,NA,TGTGCCAGCAAAAGACAGGTGGAGGAGACCCAGTACTTC,CASKRQVEETQYF
18,NA,TRBV4-2,TRBJ2-1,NA,TGTGCCAGCAGCCAAGACCAACCACAGGGCGGCTCCTACAATGAGCAGTTCTTC,CASSQDQPQGGSYNEQFF
13,TRBD1,TRBV20-1,TRBJ1-1,NA,TGCAGTGCTAGGGTACAGGGGGCGACTGAAGCTTTCTTT,CSARVQGATEAFF
14,TRBD1,TRBV6-1,TRBJ1-2,NA,TGTGCCAGCAGTGAAGAGCAGGGGGCAGTTGGCTACACCTTC,CASSEEQGAVGYTF
15,TRBD1,TRBV7-2,TRBJ1-4,NA,TGTGCCAGCGCCTCTCTGGACAGGGCGGATGAAAAACTGTTTTTT,CASASLDRADEKLFF
17,NA,TRBV7-2,TRBJ1-2,few,TGTGCCAGCAGCTTTAGGGTCAGTCGGGACGCCTCCTATGGCTACACCTTC,CASSFRVSRDASYGYTF
16,TRBD2,TRBV3-1,TRBJ2-3,NA,TGTGCCAGCAGCGCCCGGACTAGCGGGGGAACAGATACGCAGTATTTT,CASSARTSGGTDTQYF
14,NA,TRBV7-2,TRBJ1-5,many,TGTGCCAGCAGCTTAAGGGGGGGCAATCAGCCCCAGCATTTT,CASSLRGGNQPQHF